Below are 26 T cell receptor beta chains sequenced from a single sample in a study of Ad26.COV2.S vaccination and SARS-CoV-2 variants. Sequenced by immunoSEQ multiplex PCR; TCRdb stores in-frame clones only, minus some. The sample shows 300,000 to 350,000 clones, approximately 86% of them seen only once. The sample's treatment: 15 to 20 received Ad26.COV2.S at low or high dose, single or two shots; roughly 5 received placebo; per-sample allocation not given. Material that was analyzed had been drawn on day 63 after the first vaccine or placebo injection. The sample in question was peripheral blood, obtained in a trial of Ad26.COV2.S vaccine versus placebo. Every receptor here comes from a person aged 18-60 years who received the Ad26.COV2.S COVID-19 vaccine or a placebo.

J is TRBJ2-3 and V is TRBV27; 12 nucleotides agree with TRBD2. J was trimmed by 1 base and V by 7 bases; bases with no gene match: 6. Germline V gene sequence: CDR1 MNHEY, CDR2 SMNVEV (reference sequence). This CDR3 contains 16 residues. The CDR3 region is CASTKTSGRGTDTQYF. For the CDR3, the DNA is TGTGCCAGCACTAAGACTAGCGGGAGAGGCACAGATACGCAGTATTTT.

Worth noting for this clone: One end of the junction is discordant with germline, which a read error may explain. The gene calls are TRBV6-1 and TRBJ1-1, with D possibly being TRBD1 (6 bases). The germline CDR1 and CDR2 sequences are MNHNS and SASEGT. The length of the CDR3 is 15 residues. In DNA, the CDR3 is TGTGCCAGCAGCGAAGGGGACATCCCATGGGCTGAAGCTTTCTTT. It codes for CASSEGDIPWAEAFF.

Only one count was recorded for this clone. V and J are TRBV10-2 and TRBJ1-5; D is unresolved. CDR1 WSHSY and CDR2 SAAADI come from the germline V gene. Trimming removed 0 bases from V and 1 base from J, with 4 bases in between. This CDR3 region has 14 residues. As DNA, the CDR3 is TGCGCCAGCAGTGAGTCGGAGAGCAATCAGCCCCAGCATTTT. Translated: CASSESESNQPQHF.

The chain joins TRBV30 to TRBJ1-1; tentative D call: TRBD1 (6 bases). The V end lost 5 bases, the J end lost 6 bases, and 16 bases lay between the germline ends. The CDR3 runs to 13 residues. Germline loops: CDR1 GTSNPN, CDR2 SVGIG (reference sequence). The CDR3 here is CAWQGPAGAEAFF. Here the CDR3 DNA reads TGTGCCTGGCAGGGGCCGGCGGGTGCTGAAGCTTTCTTT.

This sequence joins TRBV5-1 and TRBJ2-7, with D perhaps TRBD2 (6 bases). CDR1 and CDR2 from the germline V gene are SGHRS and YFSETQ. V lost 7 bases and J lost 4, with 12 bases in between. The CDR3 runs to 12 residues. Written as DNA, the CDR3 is TGCGCCAGCGGACTGGGGGGTTACGAGCAGTACTTC. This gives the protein CASGLGGYEQYF.

The CDR3 region is CASSSTGITYEQYF. The CDR3 bases are TGTGCCAGCAGCTCGACAGGGATCACCTACGAGCAGTACTTC. The chain joins TRBV5-6 to TRBJ2-7; 7 positions agree with TRBD1. Trimming removed 3 bases from V and 2 bases from J; junction bases left unmatched: 5. The CDR3 sequence is 14 residues long. The germline CDR1 and CDR2 sequences are SGHDT and YYEEEE.

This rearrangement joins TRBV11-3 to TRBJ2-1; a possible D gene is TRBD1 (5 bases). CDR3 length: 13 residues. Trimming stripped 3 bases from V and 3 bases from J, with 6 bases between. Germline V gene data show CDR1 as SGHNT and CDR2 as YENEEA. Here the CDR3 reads CASSFQGYNEQFF. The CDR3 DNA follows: TGTGCCAGCAGCTTTCAGGGCTACAATGAGCAGTTCTTC.

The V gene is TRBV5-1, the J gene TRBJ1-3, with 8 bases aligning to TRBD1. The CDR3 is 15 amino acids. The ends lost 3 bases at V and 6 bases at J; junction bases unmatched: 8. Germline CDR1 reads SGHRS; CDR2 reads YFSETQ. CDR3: CASSWGTGGLNTIYF. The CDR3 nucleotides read TGCGCCAGCAGCTGGGGGACAGGAGGATTAAACACCATATATTTT.

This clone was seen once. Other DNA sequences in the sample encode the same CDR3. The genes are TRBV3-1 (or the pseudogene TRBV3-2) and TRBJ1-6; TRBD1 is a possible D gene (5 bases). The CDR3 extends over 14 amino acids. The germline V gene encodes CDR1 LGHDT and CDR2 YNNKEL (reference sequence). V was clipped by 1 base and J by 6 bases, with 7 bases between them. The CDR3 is CASSQVGGNSPLHF. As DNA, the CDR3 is TGTGCCAGCAGCCAAGTCGGGGGTAATTCACCCCTCCACTTT.

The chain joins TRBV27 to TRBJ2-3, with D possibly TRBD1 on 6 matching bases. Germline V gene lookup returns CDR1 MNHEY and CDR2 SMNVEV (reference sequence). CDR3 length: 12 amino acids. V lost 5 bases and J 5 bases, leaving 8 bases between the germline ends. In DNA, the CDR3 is TGTGCCAGCAGTCACAGGGTAGATACGCAGTATTTT. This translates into CASSHRVDTQYF.

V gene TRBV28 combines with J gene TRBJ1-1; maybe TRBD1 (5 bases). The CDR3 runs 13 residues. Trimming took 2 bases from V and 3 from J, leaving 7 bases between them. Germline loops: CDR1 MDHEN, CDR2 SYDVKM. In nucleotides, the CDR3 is TGTGCCAGCAGTTTACAGGGCCACACTGAAGCTTTCTTT. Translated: CASSLQGHTEAFF.

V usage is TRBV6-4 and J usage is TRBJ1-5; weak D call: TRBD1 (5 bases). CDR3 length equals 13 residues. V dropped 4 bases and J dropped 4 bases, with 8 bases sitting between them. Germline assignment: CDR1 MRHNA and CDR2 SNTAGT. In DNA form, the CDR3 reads TGTGCCAGCAGTGGACAGCCGAATCAGCCCCAGCATTTT. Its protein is CASSGQPNQPQHF.

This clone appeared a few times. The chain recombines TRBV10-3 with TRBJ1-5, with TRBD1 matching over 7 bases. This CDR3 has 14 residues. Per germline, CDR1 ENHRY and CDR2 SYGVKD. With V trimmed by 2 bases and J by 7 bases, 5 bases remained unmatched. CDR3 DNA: TGTGCCATCAGTGAGGACAGGGTGGGACAGCCCCAGCATTTT. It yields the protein CAISEDRVGQPQHF.

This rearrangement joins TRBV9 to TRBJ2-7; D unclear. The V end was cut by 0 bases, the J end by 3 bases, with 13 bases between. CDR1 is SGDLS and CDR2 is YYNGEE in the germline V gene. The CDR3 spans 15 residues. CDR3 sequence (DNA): TGTGCCAGCAGCGTAGGACCATCATCCGACTACGAGCAGTACTTC. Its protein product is CASSVGPSSDYEQYF.

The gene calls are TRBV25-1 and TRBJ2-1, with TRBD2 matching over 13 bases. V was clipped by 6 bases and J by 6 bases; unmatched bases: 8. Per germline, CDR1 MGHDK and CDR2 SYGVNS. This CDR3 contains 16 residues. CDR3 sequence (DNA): TGTGCCAGCAGAGAGACCGGGACTAGCGGGATCAATGAGCAGTTCTTC. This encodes CASRETGTSGINEQFF.

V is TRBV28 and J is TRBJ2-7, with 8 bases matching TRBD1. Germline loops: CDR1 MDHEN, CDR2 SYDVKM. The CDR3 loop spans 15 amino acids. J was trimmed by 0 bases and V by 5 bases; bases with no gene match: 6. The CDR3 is CASSTRDRSSYEQYF. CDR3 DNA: TGTGCCAGCAGTACCCGGGACAGGAGCTCCTACGAGCAGTACTTC.

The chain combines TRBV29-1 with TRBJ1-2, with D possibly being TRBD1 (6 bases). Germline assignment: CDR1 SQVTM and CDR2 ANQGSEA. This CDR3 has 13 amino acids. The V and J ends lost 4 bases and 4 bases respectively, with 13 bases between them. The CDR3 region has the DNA TGCAGCGTTGTAGGGGGACAACCCTATGGCTACACCTTC. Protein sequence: CSVVGGQPYGYTF.

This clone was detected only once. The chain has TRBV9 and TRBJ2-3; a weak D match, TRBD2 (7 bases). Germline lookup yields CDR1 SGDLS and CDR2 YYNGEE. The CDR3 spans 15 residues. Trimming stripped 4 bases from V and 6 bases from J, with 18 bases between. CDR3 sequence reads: CASSPLLGGADTQYF. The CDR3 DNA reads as TGTGCCAGCAGCCCCCTTTTAGGGGGGGCGGATACGCAGTATTTT.

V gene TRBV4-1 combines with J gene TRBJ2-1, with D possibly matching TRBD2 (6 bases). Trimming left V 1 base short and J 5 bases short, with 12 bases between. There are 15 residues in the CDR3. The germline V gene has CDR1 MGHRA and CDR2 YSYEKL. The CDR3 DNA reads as TGCGCCAGCAGCCAAGGAATTAGCGGTAACAATGAGCAGTTCTTC. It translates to CASSQGISGNNEQFF.

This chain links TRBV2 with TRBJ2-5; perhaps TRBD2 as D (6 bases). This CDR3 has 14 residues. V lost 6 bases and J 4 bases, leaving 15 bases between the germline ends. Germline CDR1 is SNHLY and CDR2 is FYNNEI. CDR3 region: CASSTTGTPETQYF. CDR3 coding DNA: TGTGCCAGCAGCACTACCGGGACTCCAGAGACCCAGTACTTC.

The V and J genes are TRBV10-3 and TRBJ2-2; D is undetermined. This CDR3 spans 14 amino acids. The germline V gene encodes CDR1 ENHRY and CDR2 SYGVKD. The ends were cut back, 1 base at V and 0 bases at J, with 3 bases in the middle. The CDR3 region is CAISELTNTGELFF. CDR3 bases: TGTGCCATCAGTGAGTTGACGAACACCGGGGAGCTGTTTTTT.

The CDR3 loop is CASRVSIGTEAFF. The CDR3 region has the DNA TGTGCCAGCCGGGTGAGTATAGGCACTGAAGCTTTCTTT. The V gene is TRBV27, the J gene TRBJ1-1; D gene uncertain. Germline CDR1 MNHEY, CDR2 SMNVEV (reference sequence). The germline V and J ends were trimmed by 8 bases and 4 bases, with 14 bases remaining between them. This CDR3 spans 13 amino acids.

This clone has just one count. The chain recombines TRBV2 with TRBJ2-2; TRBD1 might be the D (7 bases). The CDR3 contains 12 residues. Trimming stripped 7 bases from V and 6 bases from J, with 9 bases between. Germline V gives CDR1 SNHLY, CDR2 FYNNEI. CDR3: CASTRGAGELFF. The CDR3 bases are TGTGCCAGCACCAGGGGGGCCGGGGAGCTGTTTTTT.

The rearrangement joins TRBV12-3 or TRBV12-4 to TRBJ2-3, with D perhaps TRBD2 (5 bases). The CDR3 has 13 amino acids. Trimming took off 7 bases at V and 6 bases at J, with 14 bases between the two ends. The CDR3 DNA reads TGTGCCAGCACCTCATCACGAGGGGATACGCAGTATTTT. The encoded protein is CASTSSRGDTQYF.

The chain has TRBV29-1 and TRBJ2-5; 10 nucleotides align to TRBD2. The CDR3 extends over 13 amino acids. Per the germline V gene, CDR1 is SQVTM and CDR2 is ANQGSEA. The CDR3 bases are TGCAAAGTAGCGGGGGGAAACCAAGAGACCCAGTACTTC. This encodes CKVAGGNQETQYF. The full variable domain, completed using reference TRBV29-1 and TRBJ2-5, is SAVISQKPSRDICQRGTSLTIQCQVDSQVTMMFWYRQQPGQSLTLIATANQGSEATYESGFVIDKFPISRPNLTFSTLTVSNMSPEDSSIYLCKVAGGNQETQYFGPGTRLLVL.

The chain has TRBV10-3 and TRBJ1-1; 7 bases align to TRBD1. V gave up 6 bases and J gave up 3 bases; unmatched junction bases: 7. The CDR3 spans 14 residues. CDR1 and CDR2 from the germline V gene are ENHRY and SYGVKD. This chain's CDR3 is CAISSGTEDTEAFF. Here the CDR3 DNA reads TGTGCCATCAGCTCCGGGACAGAGGACACTGAAGCTTTCTTT.